Here is one T cell receptor (beta chain) with its context. Its target is unknown. The data were taken from a study of T-cell memory formation after mild COVID-19. Findings and limits, study-wide: Some responding clones appeared in pre-infection memory, suggesting cross-reactive memory joined. Shrinking CD4+ clones resided mostly in CM and EM, and CD8+ ones in EMRA. There was a balanced CD4/CD8 profile in clones contracting day 15 to 85, and later expanders leaned CD4+.

5'RACE primed from the constant segment yielded TCR alpha and TCR beta cDNA libraries bearing sample barcodes and UMIs. TCRdb recomputed calls from the 5' RACE reads with MiXCR, one row per CDR3 protein. This sample has fewer than 450,000 distinct CDR3 sequences, with 20% to 25% found just once. The germline V gene encodes CDR1 SGHVS and CDR2 FNYEAQ. V lost 3 bases to trimming and J lost 5 bases; unmatched junction nucleotides: 10. The CDR3 length is 16 residues. Sequenced: PBMCs or a T cell subset sorted from them (not recorded which). This chain connects TRBV7-6 to TRBJ2-7; 10 bases are a match to TRBD2. The clonotype originates from an adult woman who had mild COVID-19 (a few samples of this study predate the infection). Cell type and time point are not known. This CDR3 reads CASSFQGLAGVHEQYF. The CDR3 bases are TGTGCCAGCAGCTTTCAAGGGCTAGCGGGAGTCCACGAGCAGTACTTC. Variable domain in full (rest from reference TRBV7-6 and TRBJ2-7): GAGVSQSPRYKVTKRGQDVALRCDPISGHVSLYWYRQALGQGPEFLTYFNYEAQQDKSGLPNDRFSAERPEGSISTLTIQRTEQRDSAMYRCASSFQGLAGVHEQYFGPGTRLTVT.